The present TCR beta chain was sequenced within a study of cytomegalovirus exposure and HLA in healthy donors. For this clone: No antigen is known for it.

Findings of the study overall: Roughly uniform depth of sequencing across donors was assumed in presence/absence analyses.

Both 60 Vbeta primers and 13 Jbeta primers went into the PCR. TCRdb's table, derived via immunoSEQ multiplex PCR, lists solely in-frame clones and lacks some. Among 150,000 to 200,000 clones, approximately 80% were seen once, and the ten largest hold 1.2% to 1.5%. Specimen: PBMCs. This clonotype was sampled from a girl aged 5 to 17 in good health and CMV-seropositive.

The CDR3 coding sequence is TGCGCCAGCAGCCAAGGAATCGGGGACAGCTACACTGAAGCTTTCTTT. Its translation: CASSQGIGDSYTEAFF. The V call is TRBV4-1, the J call TRBJ1-1, with 7 positions matching TRBD1. The CDR3 is made up of 16 amino acids. V lost 1 base and J lost 3; bases outside the gene matches: 8. The V gene's germline CDR1 is MGHRA and CDR2 YSYEKL.